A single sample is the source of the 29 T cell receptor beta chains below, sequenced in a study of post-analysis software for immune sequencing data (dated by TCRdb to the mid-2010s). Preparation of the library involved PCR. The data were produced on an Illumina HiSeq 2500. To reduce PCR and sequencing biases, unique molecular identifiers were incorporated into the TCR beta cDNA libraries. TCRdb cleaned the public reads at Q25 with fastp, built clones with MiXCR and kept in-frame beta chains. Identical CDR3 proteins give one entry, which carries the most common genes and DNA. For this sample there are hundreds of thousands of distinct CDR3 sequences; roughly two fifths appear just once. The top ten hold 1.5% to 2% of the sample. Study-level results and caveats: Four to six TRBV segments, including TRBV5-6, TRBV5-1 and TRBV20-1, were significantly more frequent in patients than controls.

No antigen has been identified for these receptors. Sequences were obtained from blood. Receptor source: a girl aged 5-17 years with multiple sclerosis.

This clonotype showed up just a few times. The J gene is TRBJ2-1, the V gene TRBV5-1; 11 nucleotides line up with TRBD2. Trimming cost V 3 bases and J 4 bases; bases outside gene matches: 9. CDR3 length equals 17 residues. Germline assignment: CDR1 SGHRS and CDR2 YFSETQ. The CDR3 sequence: CASSSAPSGGIYNEQFF. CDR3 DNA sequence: TGCGCCAGCAGCTCTGCCCCTAGCGGGGGGATTTACAATGAGCAGTTCTTC.

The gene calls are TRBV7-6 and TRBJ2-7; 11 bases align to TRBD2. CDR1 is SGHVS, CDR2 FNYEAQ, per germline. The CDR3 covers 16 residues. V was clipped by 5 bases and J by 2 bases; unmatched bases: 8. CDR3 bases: TGTGCCAGCAGCCCACACGGGACTAGCGGAGCCTACGAGCAGTACTTC. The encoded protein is CASSPHGTSGAYEQYF.

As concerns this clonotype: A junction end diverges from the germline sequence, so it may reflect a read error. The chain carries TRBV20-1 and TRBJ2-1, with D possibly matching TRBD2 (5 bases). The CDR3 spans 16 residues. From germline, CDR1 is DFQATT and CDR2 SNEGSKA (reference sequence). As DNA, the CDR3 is TGCAGTGCCCCGCCCCGGAGGTTTAGCTCCTACGATGAGCAGTTCTTC. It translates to CSAPPRRFSSYDEQFF.

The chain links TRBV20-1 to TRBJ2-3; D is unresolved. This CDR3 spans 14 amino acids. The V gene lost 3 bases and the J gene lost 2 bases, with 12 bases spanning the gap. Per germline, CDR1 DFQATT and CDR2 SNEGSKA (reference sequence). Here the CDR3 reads CSASWDRFTDTQYF. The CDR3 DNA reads TGCAGTGCTAGTTGGGATAGATTCACAGATACGCAGTATTTT.

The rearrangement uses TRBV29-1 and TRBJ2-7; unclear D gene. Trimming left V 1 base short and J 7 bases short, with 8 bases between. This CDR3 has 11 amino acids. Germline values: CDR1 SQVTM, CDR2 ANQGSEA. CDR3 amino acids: CSVEVRNEQYF. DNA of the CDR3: TGCAGCGTTGAAGTTAGGAATGAGCAGTACTTC.

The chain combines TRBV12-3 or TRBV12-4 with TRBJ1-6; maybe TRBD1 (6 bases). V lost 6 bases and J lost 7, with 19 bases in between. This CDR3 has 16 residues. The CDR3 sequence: CASSHKQGRLNSPLHF. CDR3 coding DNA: TGTGCCAGCAGCCACAAACAGGGACGCCTGAATTCACCCCTCCACTTT.

The CDR3 sequence is CASSPYRLAGNYEQYF. The CDR3, as DNA: TGTGCCAGCAGCCCCTATCGACTAGCGGGAAACTACGAGCAGTACTTC. V and J are TRBV7-8 and TRBJ2-7, with TRBD2 matching over 11 bases. The V gene's germline CDR1 is SGHVS and CDR2 FQNEAQ. The trim removed 5 bases at V and 3 bases at J, leaving 9 bases unmatched. This CDR3 has 16 residues.

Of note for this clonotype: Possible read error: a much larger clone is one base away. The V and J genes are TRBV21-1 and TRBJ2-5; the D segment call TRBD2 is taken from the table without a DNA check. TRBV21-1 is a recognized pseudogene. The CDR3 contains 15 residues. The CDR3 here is CASSKGLAGGETQYF. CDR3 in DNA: TGTGCCAGCAGCAAAGGACTAGCGGGGGGAGAGACCCAGTACTTC.

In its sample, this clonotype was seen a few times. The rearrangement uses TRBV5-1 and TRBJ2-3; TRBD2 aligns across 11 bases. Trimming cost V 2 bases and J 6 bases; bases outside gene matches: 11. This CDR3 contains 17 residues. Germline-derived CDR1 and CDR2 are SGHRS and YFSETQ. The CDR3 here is CASSLLLAGLAGDTQYF. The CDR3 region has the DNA TGCGCCAGCAGCTTACTTCTGGCTGGACTAGCGGGCGATACGCAGTATTTT.

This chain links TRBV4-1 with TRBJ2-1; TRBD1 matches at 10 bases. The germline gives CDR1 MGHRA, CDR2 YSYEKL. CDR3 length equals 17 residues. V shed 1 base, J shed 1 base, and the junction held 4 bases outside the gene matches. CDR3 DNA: TGCGCCAGCAGCCAAGTACCGGGACAGGGGTCCTACAATGAGCAGTTCTTC. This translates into CASSQVPGQGSYNEQFF.

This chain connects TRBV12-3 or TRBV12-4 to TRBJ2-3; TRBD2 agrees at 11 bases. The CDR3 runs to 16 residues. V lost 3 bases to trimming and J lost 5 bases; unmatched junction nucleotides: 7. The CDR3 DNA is TGTGCCAGCAGTTTGCGACTAGCGGGATCCGGAGATACGCAGTATTTT. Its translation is CASSLRLAGSGDTQYF.

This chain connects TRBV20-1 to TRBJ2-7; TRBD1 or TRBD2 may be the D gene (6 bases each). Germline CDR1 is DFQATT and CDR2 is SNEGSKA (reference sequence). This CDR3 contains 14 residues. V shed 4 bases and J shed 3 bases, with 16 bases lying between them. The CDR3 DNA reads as TGCAGTGCTAAGGGGGGCCCGCGGTACTACGAGCAGTACTTC. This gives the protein CSAKGGPRYYEQYF.

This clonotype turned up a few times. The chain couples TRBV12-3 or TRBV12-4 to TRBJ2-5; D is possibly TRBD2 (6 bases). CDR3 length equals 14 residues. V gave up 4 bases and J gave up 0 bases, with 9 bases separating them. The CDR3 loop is CASSSSEYQETQYF. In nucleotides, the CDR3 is TGTGCCAGCAGTTCTAGCGAGTACCAAGAGACCCAGTACTTC.

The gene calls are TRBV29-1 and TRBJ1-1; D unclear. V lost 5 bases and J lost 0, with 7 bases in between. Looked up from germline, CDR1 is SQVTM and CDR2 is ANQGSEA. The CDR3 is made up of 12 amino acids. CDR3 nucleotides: TGCAGCGTTAGAGTTATGAACACTGAAGCTTTCTTT. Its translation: CSVRVMNTEAFF.

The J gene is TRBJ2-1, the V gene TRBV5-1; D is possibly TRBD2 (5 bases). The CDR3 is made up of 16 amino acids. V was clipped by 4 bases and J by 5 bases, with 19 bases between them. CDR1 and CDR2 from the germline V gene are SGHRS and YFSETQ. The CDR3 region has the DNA TGCGCCAGCAGCAAAGAGGGAAGACCAGGCCACAATGAGCAGTTCTTC. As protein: CASSKEGRPGHNEQFF.

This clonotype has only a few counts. The DNA for the CDR3 is TGTGCCAGCAGTTTACAGGAAGGCGGTTATGGCTACACCTTC. It yields the protein CASSLQEGGYGYTF. The J gene is TRBJ1-2, the V gene TRBV12-3 or TRBV12-4; D not resolved. V dropped 2 bases and J dropped 5 bases, with 12 bases sitting between them. The CDR3 is 14 amino acids.

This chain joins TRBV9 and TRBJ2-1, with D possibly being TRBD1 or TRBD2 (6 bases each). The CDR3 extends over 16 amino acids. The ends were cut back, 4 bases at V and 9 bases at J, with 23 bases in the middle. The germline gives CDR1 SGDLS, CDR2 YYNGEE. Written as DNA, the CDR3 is TGTGCCAGCAGCCTCAGGGGCGGGACGGCTGAGGGTGAGCAGTTCTTC. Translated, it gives CASSLRGGTAEGEQFF.

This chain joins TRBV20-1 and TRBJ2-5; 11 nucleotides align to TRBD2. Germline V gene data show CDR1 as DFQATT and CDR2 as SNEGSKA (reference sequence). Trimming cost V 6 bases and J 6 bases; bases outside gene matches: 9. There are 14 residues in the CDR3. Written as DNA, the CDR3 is TGCAGTGCCGGGGATAGCGGGGGGGCGAAGACCCAGTACTTC. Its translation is CSAGDSGGAKTQYF.

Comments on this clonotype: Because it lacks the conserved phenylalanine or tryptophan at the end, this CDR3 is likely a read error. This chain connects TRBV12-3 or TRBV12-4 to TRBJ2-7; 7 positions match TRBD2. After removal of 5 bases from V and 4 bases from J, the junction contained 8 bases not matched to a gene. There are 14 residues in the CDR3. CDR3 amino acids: CASSRAGVQYEQYC. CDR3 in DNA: TGTGCCAGCAGTCGGGCGGGAGTACAGTACGAGCAGTACTGC.

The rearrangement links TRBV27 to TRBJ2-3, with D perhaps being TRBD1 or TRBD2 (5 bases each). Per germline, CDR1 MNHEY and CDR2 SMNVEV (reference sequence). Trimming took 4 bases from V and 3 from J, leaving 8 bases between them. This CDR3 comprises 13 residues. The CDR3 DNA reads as TGTGCCAGCAGTTGGGGGATGACAGATACGCAGTATTTT. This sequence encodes CASSWGMTDTQYF.

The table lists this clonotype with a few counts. As DNA, the CDR3 is TGTGCCAGCAGTGTACAGGTGATTGTCTACAATGAGCAGTTCTTC. As protein: CASSVQVIVYNEQFF. The chain links TRBV12-3 or TRBV12-4 to TRBJ2-1; D possibly corresponds to TRBD1 (5 bases). CDR3 length: 15 amino acids. V was pared by 5 bases and J by 3 bases, with 14 bases between.

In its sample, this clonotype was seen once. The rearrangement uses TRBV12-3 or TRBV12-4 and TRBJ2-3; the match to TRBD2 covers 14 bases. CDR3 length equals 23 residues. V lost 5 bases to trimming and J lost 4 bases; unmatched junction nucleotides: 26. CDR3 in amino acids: CASSHLSGTSGRPVSLSADTQYF. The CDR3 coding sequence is TGTGCCAGCAGTCACCTATCGGGGACTAGCGGGAGACCGGTCTCCCTTTCCGCAGATACGCAGTATTTT.

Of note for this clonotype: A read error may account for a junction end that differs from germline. DNA for the CDR3: TGTGCTAGCAGCCCGGGAGTGGGAACGTACAATGAGCAGTTCTTC. As protein: CASSPGVGTYNEQFF. V usage is TRBV5-5 and J usage is TRBJ2-1; D might be TRBD2 (6 bases). Germline assignment: CDR1 SGHKS and CDR2 YYEKEE (reference sequence). This CDR3 has 15 residues.

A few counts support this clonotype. CDR3 residues: CASSLGLEANEQFF. CDR3 coding DNA: TGTGCCAGCAGTTTAGGCCTGGAGGCGAATGAGCAGTTCTTC. This chain joins TRBV12-3 or TRBV12-4 and TRBJ2-1, with D possibly TRBD2 on 5 matching bases. This CDR3 comprises 14 residues. V lost 1 base and J lost 7, with 11 bases in between.

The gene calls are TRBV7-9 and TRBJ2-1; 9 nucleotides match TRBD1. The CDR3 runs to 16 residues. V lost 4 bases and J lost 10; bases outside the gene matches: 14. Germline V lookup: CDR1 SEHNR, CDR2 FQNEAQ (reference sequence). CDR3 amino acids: CASSSSGQGRLGEQFF. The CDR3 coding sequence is TGTGCCAGCAGCTCCTCCGGACAGGGGAGATTAGGGGAGCAGTTCTTC.

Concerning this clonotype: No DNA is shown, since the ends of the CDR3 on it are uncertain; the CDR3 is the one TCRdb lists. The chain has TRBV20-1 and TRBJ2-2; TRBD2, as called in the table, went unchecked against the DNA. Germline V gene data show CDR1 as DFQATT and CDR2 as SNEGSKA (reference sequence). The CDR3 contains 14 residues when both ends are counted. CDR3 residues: CSARFGGGTGERFF.

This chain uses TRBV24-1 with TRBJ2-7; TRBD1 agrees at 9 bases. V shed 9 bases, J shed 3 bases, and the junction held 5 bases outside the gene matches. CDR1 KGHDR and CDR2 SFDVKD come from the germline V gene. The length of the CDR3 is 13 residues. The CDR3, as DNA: TGTGCCACCTCCGGGACAGGGCTCTACGAGCAGTACTTC. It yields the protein CATSGTGLYEQYF.

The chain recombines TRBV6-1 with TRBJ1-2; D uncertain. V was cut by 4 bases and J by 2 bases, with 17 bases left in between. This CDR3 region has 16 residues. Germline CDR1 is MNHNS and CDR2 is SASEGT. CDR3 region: CASSAWTGGPNYGYTF. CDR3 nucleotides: TGTGCCAGCAGTGCTTGGACGGGAGGACCAAACTATGGCTACACCTTC.

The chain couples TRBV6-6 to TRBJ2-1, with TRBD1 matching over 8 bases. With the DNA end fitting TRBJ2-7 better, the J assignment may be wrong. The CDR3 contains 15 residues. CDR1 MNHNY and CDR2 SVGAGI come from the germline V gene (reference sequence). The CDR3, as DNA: TGTGCCAGCAGTGCCCGACAGGGGTTTTCCTACGAGCAGTACTTC. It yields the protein CASSARQGFSYEQYF.